This T cell receptor beta chain was profiled in a study of regulatory T cells in long-lasting Graves disease. Study-level points and caveats: In persistent patients, shared public clonotypes (roughly 2,700) outnumbered those in new patients (around 1,000). Favored gene segments in persistent disease were TRBV28, TRBJ1-2 and TRBJ2-5.

The time point: persistent/refractory GD, antithyroid drugs over 5 years with positive TRAb. RNA from PBMCs was the source of the TCR library. Patients all came to the study from an endocrinology department in Xi'an, China. Library construction for TCR beta used iRepertoire HTBI primers and Arm-PCR of CDR3 regions. Via MiXCR, TCRdb re-called the multiplex PCR reads, giving one row per CDR3 protein. The sample has a few hundred thousand distinct CDR3 sequences, 20% to 30% seen once. Details on this clonotype: Antigen unknown.

V lost 6 bases and J lost 5; bases outside the gene matches: 11. Looked up from germline, CDR1 is LNHDA and CDR2 is SQIVND (reference sequence). The CDR3 consists of 15 residues. The rearrangement joins TRBV19 to TRBJ2-5; TRBD1 aligns across 8 bases. The receptor was derived from a female donor with Graves disease. This specimen was peripheral blood mononuclear cells (PBMCs), taken when the disease was refractory, from a patient treated with antithyroid drugs. CDR3: CASRNGQGTPETQYF. The CDR3 DNA reads TGTGCCAGTAGGAATGGACAGGGAACTCCGGAGACCCAGTACTTC.